Following are 20 T cell receptor beta chains from one sample sequenced in a study of molecular identifiers for immune sequencing clone quantification. TCRdb re-called the PCR reads with MiXCR, one entry per CDR3 protein. This table has about 60,000 distinct CDR3 sequences, roughly 17% appearing once. Sequencing was performed on naive CD8+ T cells from blood, with Jurkat cell RNA spiked in. The subset here: FACS-sorted CD8+CD4-CCR7+CD45RA+ naive T cells. The receptors stem from a human donor in good health. Some libraries in this study had Jurkat cell RNA spiked in.

This clonotype was seen at least ten times. CDR3 nucleotides: TGCAGTGCTAGAGATCGAGAGGGGACCTACGAGCAGTACTTC. This translates into CSARDREGTYEQYF. This chain links TRBV20-1 with TRBJ2-7, with D perhaps assigned TRBD1 or TRBD2 (5 bases each). The germline CDR1 and CDR2 sequences are DFQATT and SNEGSKA (reference sequence). This CDR3 spans 14 amino acids. Deletions cut 0 bases from V and 2 bases from J, with 11 bases between.

This clonotype showed up many times. The CDR3 DNA follows: TGCGCCAGCAGCCATGTCGGACTAGCGGGAGACAATGAGCAGTTCTTC. Translation gives CASSHVGLAGDNEQFF. The chain couples TRBV4-1 to TRBJ2-1; TRBD2 agrees at 13 bases. Germline loops: CDR1 MGHRA, CDR2 YSYEKL. This CDR3 has 16 residues. V trimming: 3 bases; J trimming: 5 bases; junction bases outside the gene matches: 4.

This clonotype was counted many times. The rearrangement joins TRBV19 to TRBJ1-5; possible D gene TRBD1, 6 bases. The CDR3 length is 18 residues. Germline V gene sequence: CDR1 LNHDA, CDR2 SQIVND (reference sequence). V lost 3 bases and J 6 bases, leaving 24 bases between the germline ends. The CDR3 loop is CASSMYQGSIALGQPQHF. The CDR3 DNA is TGTGCCAGTAGTATGTACCAGGGGTCTATCGCCCTAGGTCAGCCCCAGCATTTT. Drawing the rest from reference TRBV19 and TRBJ1-5, the complete variable domain is DGGITQSPKYLFRKEGQNVTLSCEQNLNHDAMYWYRQDPGQGLRLIYYSQIVNDFQKGDIAEGYSVSREKKESFPLTVTSAQKNPTAFYLCASSMYQGSIALGQPQHFGDGTRLSIL.

This clonotype was observed many times. V is TRBV5-1 and J is TRBJ2-3, with 8 bases aligning to TRBD2. CDR1 and CDR2 (germline): SGHRS, YFSETQ. This CDR3 spans 15 amino acids. J was trimmed by 1 base and V by 2 bases; bases with no gene match: 3. The DNA for the CDR3 is TGCGCCAGCAGCTTCCTAGCGGGCCGCACAGATACGCAGTATTTT. It translates to CASSFLAGRTDTQYF.

This clonotype was detected many times. The chain carries TRBV7-8 and TRBJ2-7, with D maybe TRBD1 (5 bases). The germline CDR1 and CDR2 sequences are SGHVS and FQNEAQ. The CDR3 is made up of 14 amino acids. V lost 1 base, J lost 3 bases, and 10 bases lay in between. The CDR3 sequence is CASSLGPGIYEQYF. In nucleotides, the CDR3 is TGTGCCAGCAGCTTAGGCCCAGGGATCTACGAGCAGTACTTC.

For this clonotype: A much larger clone differs by one base, so this may be a read error. V gene TRBV18 combines with J gene TRBJ2-3; D is unresolved. Trimming removed 2 bases at V and 4 bases at J, with 4 bases between. The CDR3 has 12 amino acids. Per the germline V gene, CDR1 is KGHSH and CDR2 is LQKENI. The CDR3 nucleotides are TGTGCCAGCTCACCAGCTGCAGATACGCAGTATTTT. Its translation: CASSPAADTQYF.

Many counts were recorded for this clonotype. This chain links TRBV19 with TRBJ1-1; TRBD1 is a possible D gene (5 bases). Germline V gene lookup returns CDR1 LNHDA and CDR2 SQIVND (reference sequence). V lost 0 bases and J 4 bases, leaving 12 bases between the germline ends. The CDR3 contains 15 residues. Here the CDR3 reads CASSIDDSQSTEAFF. The CDR3 nucleotides are TGTGCCAGTAGTATAGATGACAGCCAATCCACTGAAGCTTTCTTT.

This clonotype appeared a few times. CDR3 protein: CASSGPGQGLYEQYF. The CDR3 DNA reads as TGTGCCAGCAGTGGGCCGGGACAGGGCCTCTACGAGCAGTACTTC. The gene calls are TRBV28 and TRBJ2-7; 9 bases fit TRBD1. Germline V lookup: CDR1 MDHEN, CDR2 SYDVKM. The CDR3 extends over 15 amino acids. Trimming at V came to 5 bases and at J to 3 bases, leaving 8 bases not matched to a gene.

This clonotype was picked up many times. The V and J genes are TRBV29-1 and TRBJ1-2; the D is unclear. The CDR3 length is 12 residues. Per the germline V gene, CDR1 is SQVTM and CDR2 is ANQGSEA. Trimming took off 3 bases at V and 4 bases at J, with 9 bases between the two ends. CDR3 sequence: CSVDTQLYGYTF. CDR3 bases: TGCAGCGTTGATACCCAACTCTATGGCTACACCTTC.

This clonotype was observed at least ten times. The rearrangement joins TRBV23-1 to TRBJ1-5; the D is unclear. TRBV23-1 counts as an open reading frame of uncertain function. This CDR3 is built from 11 residues. For the CDR3, the DNA is TGCGTCAAGCTAGACGGTCAGCCCCAGCATTTT. It specifies CVKLDGQPQHF.

This clonotype was observed a handful of times. The V and J genes are TRBV10-3 and TRBJ2-3, with D perhaps TRBD1 (5 bases). This CDR3 has 14 residues. Germline assignment: CDR1 ENHRY and CDR2 SYGVKD. The V gene lost 11 bases and the J gene lost 0 bases, with 15 bases spanning the gap. The CDR3 reads CAFPSHRSTDTQYF. The CDR3 nucleotides are TGTGCCTTCCCAAGTCACAGGAGCACAGATACGCAGTATTTT.

The gene calls are TRBV7-9 and TRBJ2-7; 7 positions match TRBD2. The germline gives CDR1 SEHNR, CDR2 FQNEAQ (reference sequence). The CDR3 contains 13 residues. Germline trimming cut 1 base from V and 5 bases from J; bases unmatched to any gene: 2. The chain's CDR3 is CASSLGGTNEQYF. The DNA for the CDR3 is TGTGCCAGCAGCTTAGGGGGGACTAACGAGCAGTACTTC. Looking up the rest from reference TRBV7-9 and TRBJ2-7 gives the full variable domain: DTGVSQNPRHKITKRGQNVTFRCDPISEHNRLYWYRQTLGQGPEFLTYFQNEAQLEKSRLLSDRFSAERPKGSFSTLEIQRTEQGDSAMYLCASSLGGTNEQYFGPGTRLTVT.

On this clonotype: A single base separates this from a much larger clone, so it may be a read error. The chain links TRBV4-3 to TRBJ2-1; 8 nucleotides match TRBD2. There are 16 residues in the CDR3. Germline values: CDR1 LGHNA, CDR2 YSLEER. The CDR3 here is CASSQEETSAYNERFF. The DNA for the CDR3 is TGCGCCAGCTCACAAGAAGAGACTAGCGCCTACAATGAGCGGTTCTTC.

This clonotype was seen ten or more times. The chain employs TRBV29-1 and TRBJ2-7; 8 bases are shared with TRBD1. Looked up from germline, CDR1 is SQVTM and CDR2 is ANQGSEA. Trimming cost V 4 bases and J 0 bases; bases outside gene matches: 14. This CDR3 region has 17 residues. The CDR3 DNA reads TGCAGCGTTGTTGGGCAGGGGGCTCCTAGCCCCTCCTACGAGCAGTACTTC. This gives the protein CSVVGQGAPSPSYEQYF.

This clonotype was seen at least ten times. The chain joins TRBV20-1 to TRBJ2-2; D gene uncertain. Germline V CDR1 and CDR2: DFQATT, SNEGSKA (reference sequence). The V and J ends lost 8 bases and 2 bases respectively, with 12 bases between them. The CDR3 runs 13 residues. CDR3 region: CSLYHSNTGELFF. CDR3 nucleotides: TGCAGTCTCTACCATAGTAACACCGGGGAGCTGTTTTTT.

This chain uses TRBV21-1 with TRBJ2-4; the table names TRBD1, a call not compared with the DNA. TRBV21-1 is a known pseudogene. This CDR3 contains 16 residues. The CDR3 protein is CASSIPGPRTQNIQYF. DNA for the CDR3: TGTGCCAGCAGCATTCCGGGACCCCGTACCCAAAACATTCAGTACTTC.

The table lists this clonotype with many counts. CDR3 DNA sequence: TGTGCCAGTAGGACGCACAAACTAGGATTCTACTACGAGCAGTACTTC. Protein sequence: CASRTHKLGFYYEQYF. The J gene is TRBJ2-7, the V gene TRBV19, with D possibly TRBD2 on 5 matching bases. In germline, CDR1 is LNHDA, CDR2 SQIVND (reference sequence). V was clipped by 6 bases and J by 3 bases, with 21 bases between them. The CDR3 covers 16 residues.

In this sample, this clonotype turned up many times. This chain joins TRBV12-3 or TRBV12-4 and TRBJ2-7; D is uncertain. The CDR3 sequence is 12 residues long. The ends were cut back, 6 bases at V and 5 bases at J, with 11 bases in the middle. This CDR3 reads CASRLGRDEQYF. CDR3 sequence (DNA): TGTGCCAGCAGGCTGGGAAGGGACGAGCAGTACTTC.

This clonotype was picked up many times. This chain connects TRBV13 to TRBJ2-5; no definite D call. The germline V gene has CDR1 PRHDT and CDR2 FYEKMQ (reference sequence). Trimming left V 6 bases short and J 2 bases short, with 4 bases between. CDR3 size: 11 residues. CDR3 DNA sequence: TGTGCCAGCAGTACTCAAGAGACCCAGTACTTC. This sequence encodes CASSTQETQYF.

This clonotype was recorded many times. The chain carries TRBV27 and TRBJ1-5; D unclear. Per the germline V gene, CDR1 is MNHEY and CDR2 is SMNVEV (reference sequence). The germline V and J ends were trimmed by 5 bases and 3 bases, with 8 bases remaining between them. The CDR3 runs to 13 residues. As DNA, the CDR3 is TGTGCCAGCAGTCGGGGTCTCAATCAGCCCCAGCATTTT. Its translation is CASSRGLNQPQHF.